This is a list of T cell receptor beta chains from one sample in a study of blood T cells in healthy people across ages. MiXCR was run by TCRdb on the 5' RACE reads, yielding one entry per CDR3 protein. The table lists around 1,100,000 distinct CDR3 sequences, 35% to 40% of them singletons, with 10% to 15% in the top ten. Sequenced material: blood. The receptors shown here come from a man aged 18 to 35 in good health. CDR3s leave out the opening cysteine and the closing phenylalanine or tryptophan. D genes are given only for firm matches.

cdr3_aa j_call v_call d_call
ASSGLAGVLSTDTQY TRBJ2-3 TRBV7-9 TRBD2
ASSQSGGITDTQY TRBJ2-3 TRBV4-2 TRBD2
ASSQVGDSGANVLT TRBJ2-6 TRBV4-2 .
ASSSHLAHGGAYEQF TRBJ2-1 TRBV7-9 TRBD2
ASGFTSGGSDTQY TRBJ2-3 TRBV6-1 TRBD2
ASSPKVSNAPLH TRBJ1-6 TRBV7-9 .
ASSQSNTEAF TRBJ1-1 TRBV7-9 .
SVDRDRGYNEQF TRBJ2-1 TRBV29-1 TRBD1
ASTKRTSEGTYEKLF TRBJ1-4 TRBV27 .
ASSLSRGSNQPQH TRBJ1-5 TRBV27 .
SASLQDGYT TRBJ1-2 TRBV20-1 .
ASSSDTTGELF TRBJ2-2 TRBV2 .
ASSRDWGGETQY . TRBV7-9 TRBD2
ASTRDDVGGEKLF TRBJ1-4 TRBV9 .
ASSKIGQGVCQPQH TRBJ1-5 TRBV21-1 .
ASSPGQGHVEPF TRBJ1-1 TRBV12-3/TRBV12-4 TRBD1
ASSQERDNPQH TRBJ1-5 TRBV4-3 .
ASSYLAHQPQH TRBJ1-5 TRBV6-6 .
ASSFPQQGPYNEQY . TRBV28 .
ASSADGTANEKLF TRBJ1-4 TRBV7-9 .
ASSFGYSSGANVLT TRBJ2-6 TRBV27 .
ASTGQKSSYEQY TRBJ2-7 TRBV2 .
ATSPNGATNEKLF TRBJ1-4 TRBV15 .
SVAMGLAGSSNNEQF TRBJ2-1 TRBV29-1 TRBD2
ASSQDTRGIQPQH TRBJ1-5 TRBV4-1 .